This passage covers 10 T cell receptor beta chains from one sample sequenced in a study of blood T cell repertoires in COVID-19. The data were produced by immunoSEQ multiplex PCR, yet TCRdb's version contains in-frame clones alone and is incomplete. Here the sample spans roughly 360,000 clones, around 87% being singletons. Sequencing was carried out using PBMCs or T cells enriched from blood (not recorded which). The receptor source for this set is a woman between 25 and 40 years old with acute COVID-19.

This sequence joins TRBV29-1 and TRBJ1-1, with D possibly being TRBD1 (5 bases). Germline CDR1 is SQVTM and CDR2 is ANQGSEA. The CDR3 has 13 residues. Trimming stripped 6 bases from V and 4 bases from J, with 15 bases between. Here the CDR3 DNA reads TGCAGCGTGACCGTTGGGGCGACCACTGAAGCTTTCTTT. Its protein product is CSVTVGATTEAFF.

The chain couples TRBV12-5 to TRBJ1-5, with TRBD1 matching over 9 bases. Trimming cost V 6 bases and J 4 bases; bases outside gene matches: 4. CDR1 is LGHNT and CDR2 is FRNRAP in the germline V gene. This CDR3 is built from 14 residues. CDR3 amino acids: CASGQGQGNQPQHF. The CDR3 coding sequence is TGTGCTAGTGGCCAGGGACAGGGAAATCAGCCCCAGCATTTT.

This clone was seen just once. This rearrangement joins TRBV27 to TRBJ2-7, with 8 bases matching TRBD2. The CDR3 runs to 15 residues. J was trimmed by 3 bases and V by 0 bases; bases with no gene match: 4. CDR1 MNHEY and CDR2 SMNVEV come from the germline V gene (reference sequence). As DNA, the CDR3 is TGTGCCAGCAGTTTATCGCCCAGCGGGGGCTACGAGCAGTACTTC. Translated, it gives CASSLSPSGGYEQYF.

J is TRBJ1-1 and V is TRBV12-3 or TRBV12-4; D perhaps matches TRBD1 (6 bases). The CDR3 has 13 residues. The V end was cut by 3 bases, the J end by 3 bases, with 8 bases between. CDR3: CASSFSGDTEAFF. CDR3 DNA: TGTGCCAGCAGTTTTTCAGGGGACACTGAAGCTTTCTTT.

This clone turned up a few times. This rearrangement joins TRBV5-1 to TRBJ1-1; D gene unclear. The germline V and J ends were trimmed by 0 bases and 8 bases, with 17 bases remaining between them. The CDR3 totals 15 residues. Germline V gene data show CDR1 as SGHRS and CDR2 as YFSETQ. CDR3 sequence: CASSLEGDTASEAFF. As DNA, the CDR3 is TGCGCCAGCAGCTTGGAAGGAGATACCGCCTCCGAAGCTTTCTTT.

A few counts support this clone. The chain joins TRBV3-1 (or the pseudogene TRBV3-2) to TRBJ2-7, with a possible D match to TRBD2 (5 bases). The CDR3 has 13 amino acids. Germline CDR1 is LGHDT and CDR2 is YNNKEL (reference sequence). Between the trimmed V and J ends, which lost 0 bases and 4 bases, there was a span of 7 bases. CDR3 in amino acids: CASSQDEGYEQYF. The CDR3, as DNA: TGTGCCAGCAGCCAAGATGAGGGTTACGAGCAGTACTTC.

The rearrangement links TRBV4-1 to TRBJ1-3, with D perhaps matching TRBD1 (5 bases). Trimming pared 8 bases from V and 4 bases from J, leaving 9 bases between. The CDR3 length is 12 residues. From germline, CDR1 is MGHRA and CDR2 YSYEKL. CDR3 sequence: CASQGVGNTIYF. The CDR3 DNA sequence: TGCGCCAGCCAAGGGGTAGGAAACACCATATATTTT.

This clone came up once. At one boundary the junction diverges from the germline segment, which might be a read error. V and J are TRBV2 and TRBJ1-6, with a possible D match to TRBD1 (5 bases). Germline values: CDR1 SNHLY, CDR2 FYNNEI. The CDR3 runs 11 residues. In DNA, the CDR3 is TGTGCCAGCAGTGAGAAATGGGGCATTCGCTTT. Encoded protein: CASSEKWGIRF.

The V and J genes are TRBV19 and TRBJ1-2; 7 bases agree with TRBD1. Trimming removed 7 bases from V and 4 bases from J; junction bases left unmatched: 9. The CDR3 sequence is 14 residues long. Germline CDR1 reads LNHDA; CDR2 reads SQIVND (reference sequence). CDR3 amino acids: CASIYRGDSYGYTF. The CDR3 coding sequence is TGTGCCAGTATCTATAGAGGGGACAGCTATGGCTACACCTTC.

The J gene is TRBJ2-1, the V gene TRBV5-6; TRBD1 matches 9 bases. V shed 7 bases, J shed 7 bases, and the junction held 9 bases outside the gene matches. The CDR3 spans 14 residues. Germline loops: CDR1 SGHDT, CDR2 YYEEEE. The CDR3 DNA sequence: TGTGCCAGCTCTGAGGGGACAGGGTATAATGAGCAGTTCTTC. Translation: CASSEGTGYNEQFF.